One and the same sample provided the 17 T cell receptor beta chains below, sequenced in a study of blood T cell repertoires in COVID-19. Profiling relied on immunoSEQ multiplex PCR, and the TCRdb table lists in-frame clones only, not all of them. Of about 84,000 clones in the sample, about three quarters were seen once. Sequencing was carried out using peripheral blood. The source of these receptors is a man between 65 and 80 years old with acute or convalescent COVID-19.

The rearrangement joins TRBV25-1 to TRBJ2-3, with D maybe TRBD1 (5 bases). Germline CDR1 and CDR2: MGHDK and SYGVNS. The CDR3 has 14 residues. V was clipped by 8 bases and J by 0 bases, with 12 bases between them. CDR3 residues: CASQDKKSTDTQYF. The CDR3 bases are TGTGCCAGCCAGGACAAGAAAAGCACAGATACGCAGTATTTT.

The chain is built from TRBV6-5 and TRBJ1-1; possibly TRBD1 for D (6 bases). This CDR3 contains 14 residues. The germline V gene has CDR1 MNHEY and CDR2 SVGAGI. With 6 bases removed from V and 1 base from J, the gap between germline ends came to 12 bases. The DNA for the CDR3 is TGTGCCAGCAGGCCCATACAGGGGAACACTGAAGCTTTCTTT. This codes for CASRPIQGNTEAFF.

The J gene is TRBJ2-7, the V gene TRBV5-1; D is undetermined. In germline, CDR1 is SGHRS, CDR2 YFSETQ. Trimming stripped 0 bases from V and 2 bases from J, with 9 bases between. CDR3 size: 14 residues. Written as DNA, the CDR3 is TGCGCCAGCAGCTTGGCGATTGGAGCCTACGAGCAGTACTTC. Protein product: CASSLAIGAYEQYF.

The chain has TRBV27 and TRBJ2-3; D gene unclear. The CDR3 loop spans 15 amino acids. Deletions cut 3 bases from V and 0 bases from J, with 10 bases between. From germline, CDR1 is MNHEY and CDR2 SMNVEV (reference sequence). CDR3 protein: CASSFSYGSTDTQYF. DNA for the CDR3: TGTGCCAGCAGTTTTTCGTACGGGAGCACAGATACGCAGTATTTT.

CDR3 in amino acids: CASSFGGNTQYF. As DNA, the CDR3 is TGTGCCAGCAGTTTCGGGGGAAATACGCAGTATTTT. This rearrangement joins TRBV27 to TRBJ2-3; D may be TRBD2 (6 bases). This CDR3 has 12 residues. With 3 bases removed from V and 7 bases from J, the gap between germline ends came to 8 bases. Germline-derived CDR1 and CDR2 are MNHEY and SMNVEV (reference sequence).

V and J are TRBV14 and TRBJ2-3, with TRBD2 identical over 9 bases. V dropped 2 bases and J dropped 2; count of bases not matched to a gene: 2. Germline V gene data show CDR1 as SGHDN and CDR2 as FVKESK. The CDR3 spans 15 residues. The DNA of the CDR3 is TGTGCCAGCAGCCAACTAGCGGGGTACACAGATACGCAGTATTTT. Translation: CASSQLAGYTDTQYF.

This clone was observed a handful of times. CDR3 loop: CASSRDDRGTYEQYV. CDR3 bases: TGTGCCAGCAGCAGGGATGACAGGGGTACCTACGAGCAGTACGTC. The rearrangement uses TRBV5-5 and TRBJ2-7, with TRBD1 identical over 8 bases. Germline V gives CDR1 SGHKS, CDR2 YYEKEE (reference sequence). V dropped 4 bases and J dropped 2; count of bases not matched to a gene: 8. CDR3 length equals 15 residues.

This chain connects TRBV2 to TRBJ1-1, with 8 bases aligning to TRBD1. The germline V gene encodes CDR1 SNHLY and CDR2 FYNNEI. V lost 3 bases, J lost 5 bases, and 5 bases stayed unmatched. CDR3 size: 14 residues. Written as DNA, the CDR3 is TGTGCCAGCAGTGACAGGGGGCTGGGTACTGAAGCTTTCTTT. Its protein is CASSDRGLGTEAFF.

The rearrangement links TRBV28 to TRBJ1-2, with TRBD1 matching over 7 bases. The CDR3 consists of 13 residues. V was pared by 5 bases and J by 4 bases, with 4 bases of the junction left unmatched. Looked up from germline, CDR1 is MDHEN and CDR2 is SYDVKM. CDR3 sequence reads: CASSPDRAYGYTF. The CDR3 DNA is TGTGCCAGCAGTCCCGACAGGGCCTATGGCTACACCTTC.

V gene TRBV4-1 combines with J gene TRBJ1-2; 10 bases fit TRBD1. Per the germline V gene, CDR1 is MGHRA and CDR2 is YSYEKL. With 4 bases clipped from V and 4 bases from J, the junction kept 3 bases outside the gene matches. CDR3 length: 14 amino acids. CDR3 in amino acids: CASSPDRGAYGYTF. CDR3 nucleotides: TGCGCCAGCAGCCCGGACAGGGGGGCCTATGGCTACACCTTC.

The genes are TRBV6-5 and TRBJ1-5; TRBD1 matches 7 bases. The CDR3 runs 14 residues. V trimming: 6 bases; J trimming: 4 bases; junction bases outside the gene matches: 6. From germline, CDR1 is MNHEY and CDR2 SVGAGI. The CDR3 coding sequence is TGTGCCAGCAGGACCCAACAGGGGAATCAGCCCCAGCATTTT. This encodes CASRTQQGNQPQHF.

The chain carries TRBV5-1 and TRBJ1-4; possible D gene TRBD1, 6 bases. The CDR3 length is 16 residues. Per germline, CDR1 SGHRS and CDR2 YFSETQ. V gave up 2 bases and J gave up 2 bases, with 13 bases separating them. The CDR3 reads CASSFLQGSTNEKLFF. The CDR3 DNA sequence: TGCGCCAGCAGCTTCTTACAGGGCAGTACTAATGAAAAACTGTTTTTT.

This clone was recorded a few times. The chain employs TRBV27 and TRBJ1-2; tentatively, D is TRBD1 (5 bases). Germline loops: CDR1 MNHEY, CDR2 SMNVEV (reference sequence). Between the trimmed V and J ends, which lost 1 base and 5 bases, there was a span of 11 bases. The CDR3 has 14 residues. CDR3 DNA: TGTGCCAGCAGTTTATTTACAGGAGGGTATGGCTACACCTTC. It translates to CASSLFTGGYGYTF.

V is TRBV5-8 and J is TRBJ1-6; D is perhaps TRBD1 (5 bases). The CDR3 extends over 14 amino acids. The germline CDR1 and CDR2 sequences are SGHTS and YDEGEE. With 6 bases removed from V and 7 bases from J, the gap between germline ends came to 14 bases. The CDR3 nucleotides are TGTGCCAGCAAGCCCCGACAGTCCAATTCACCCCTCCACTTT. Protein sequence: CASKPRQSNSPLHF.

The chain combines TRBV5-1 with TRBJ2-3; D unclear. Germline assignment: CDR1 SGHRS and CDR2 YFSETQ. CDR3 length: 13 amino acids. Deletions cut 4 bases from V and 6 bases from J, with 12 bases between. CDR3 coding DNA: TGCGCCAGCAGCCCTCCTTCCCCGGATACGCAGTATTTT. The encoded protein is CASSPPSPDTQYF.

The chain joins TRBV7-9 to TRBJ2-7; D not resolved. Germline assignment: CDR1 SEHNR and CDR2 FQNEAQ (reference sequence). The CDR3 extends over 12 amino acids. Trimming left V 1 base short and J 6 bases short, with 7 bases between. CDR3 bases: TGTGCCAGCAGCTTAGGTACGGGCGAGCAGTACTTC. This translates into CASSLGTGEQYF.

The J gene is TRBJ1-2, the V gene TRBV24-1; the D gene is possibly TRBD1 (6 bases). With 9 bases removed from V and 7 bases from J, the gap between germline ends came to 11 bases. The CDR3 extends over 11 amino acids. Germline assignment: CDR1 KGHDR and CDR2 SFDVKD. The chain's CDR3 is CATSSGVGYTF. The CDR3 DNA reads TGTGCCACCTCGTCAGGGGTTGGCTACACCTTC.